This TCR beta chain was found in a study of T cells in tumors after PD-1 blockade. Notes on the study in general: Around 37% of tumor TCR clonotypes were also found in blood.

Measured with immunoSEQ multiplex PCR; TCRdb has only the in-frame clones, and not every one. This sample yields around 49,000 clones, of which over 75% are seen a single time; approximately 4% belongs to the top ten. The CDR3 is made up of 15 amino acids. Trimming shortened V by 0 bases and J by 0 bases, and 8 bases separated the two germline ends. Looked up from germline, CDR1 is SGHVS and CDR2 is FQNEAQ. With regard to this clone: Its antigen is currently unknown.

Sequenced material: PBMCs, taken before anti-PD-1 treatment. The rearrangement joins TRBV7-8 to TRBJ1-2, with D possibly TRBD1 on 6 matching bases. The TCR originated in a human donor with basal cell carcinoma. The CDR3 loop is CASSLAQGANYGYTF. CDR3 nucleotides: TGTGCCAGCAGCTTAGCACAGGGAGCTAACTATGGCTACACCTTC.